The source of this T cell receptor beta chain is a study of T-cell memory formation after mild COVID-19. Study overall: The two donors had largely donor-specific TCR clusters. Study-level findings and limits: Among contracting clones, CD4+ were mainly CM/EM and CD8+ enriched in EMRA. Pre-infection memory held some responding clones, suggesting pre-existing cross-reactive T cells responded.

V gave up 8 bases and J gave up 2 bases, with 19 bases separating them. CDR3 size: 15 residues. This clonotype turned up a few times. Its antigen is not known. TCRdb redid the calling of the 5' RACE reads with MiXCR, one entry per CDR3 protein. The repertoire holds 120,000 to 150,000 distinct CDR3 sequences, 11% to 15% seen once, with around 27% in the top ten. Sequencing used PBMCs or a T cell subset sorted from them (not recorded which). The source is an adult woman who had mild COVID-19 (a few samples of this study predate the infection). Cell type and time point are not known. The V and J genes are TRBV12-3 or TRBV12-4 and TRBJ2-7; D is unresolved. CDR3 in DNA: TGTGCCAGCCGGTTCTCCCCGCAGTCGGCCTACGAGCAGTACTTC. Protein product: CASRFSPQSAYEQYF.